A single sample is the source of the 5 T cell receptor beta chains below, sequenced in a study of identical twins. TCRdb redid the calling of the 5' RACE reads with MiXCR, one entry per CDR3 protein. The sample has about 430,000 distinct CDR3 sequences; 15% to 20% are singletons. Sequenced: naive T cells sorted from blood. Receptor source: a man aged 50-60 years in good health.

This clonotype turned up a few times. The rearrangement joins TRBV24-1 to TRBJ2-1; 13 nucleotides align to TRBD2. The CDR3 spans 17 residues. Trimming at V came to 4 bases and at J to 5 bases, leaving 7 bases not matched to a gene. Per the germline V gene, CDR1 is KGHDR and CDR2 is SFDVKD. CDR3 nucleotide sequence: TGTGCCACCAGTGAGCTCGGGACTAGCGGGACTGACAATGAGCAGTTCTTC. This gives the protein CATSELGTSGTDNEQFF.

In its sample, this clonotype was seen many times. The rearrangement joins TRBV5-1 to TRBJ2-3; D is unresolved. The V gene's germline CDR1 is SGHRS and CDR2 YFSETQ. This CDR3 is 15 amino acids long. V was pared by 6 bases and J by 1 base, with 15 bases between. CDR3 region: CASIAGQLGTDTQYF. The CDR3 nucleotides are TGCGCCAGCATCGCCGGGCAGCTGGGCACAGATACGCAGTATTTT.

The genes are TRBV6-2 or TRBV6-3 and TRBJ1-2; weak D call: TRBD1 (5 bases). The CDR3 runs to 14 residues. V gave up 6 bases and J gave up 8 bases, with 19 bases separating them. The germline V gene encodes CDR1 MNHEY and CDR2 SVGEGT. The CDR3 nucleotides read TGTGCCAGCAGCTCTACCGGGGGGTCCGGCGGCTACACCTTC. Translation gives CASSSTGGSGGYTF.

The sample holds a few counts of this clonotype. The V call is TRBV5-5, the J call TRBJ1-6; no definite D call. V lost 0 bases and J lost 0, with 7 bases in between. Germline CDR1 is SGHKS and CDR2 is YYEKEE (reference sequence). The CDR3 length is 16 residues. This chain's CDR3 is CASSLDQSSYNSPLHF. The CDR3 nucleotides read TGTGCCAGCAGCTTGGATCAGAGCTCCTATAATTCACCCCTCCACTTT.

In this sample, this clonotype turned up a few times. The V gene is TRBV15, the J gene TRBJ2-7, with TRBD1 matching 8 bases. Germline V CDR1 and CDR2: LNHNV, YYDKDF (reference sequence). This CDR3 comprises 15 residues. J lost 9 bases, V lost 0 bases, and 10 bases had no gene match. CDR3 sequence: CATSRDRSQGAVQYF. CDR3 nucleotide sequence: TGTGCCACCAGCAGAGATCGAAGTCAGGGGGCGGTGCAGTACTTC.